This entry describes one TCR beta chain. Its antigen remains unidentified. Naive, central memory, regulatory and stem cell-like memory cells within the CD4+ compartment were sorted using CD45RO/CCR7/CD25/CD127/CD95/CD27. The CDR3 is 13 amino acids. Trimming cost V 5 bases and J 1 base, with 8 bases left between them. Germline V lookup: CDR1 MNHNY, CDR2 SVGAGI (reference sequence). The sample originates from a study of beta chain features in type 1 diabetes. Whole-study findings and limits: In every one of the four CD4+ subsets, TCRB CDR3s were moderately but significantly shorter in Type 1 diabetes patients. Compared with healthy donors, patients appeared to share more similar naive, central memory and regulatory TCRB repertoires. For TCRB rearrangement, an influence of HLA type remained unresolved here.

Expressed TCRB transcripts were sequenced, since all the RNA that had been isolated was reverse transcribed. Produced via immunoSEQ multiplex PCR; TCRdb's table is partial and in-frame only. The repertoire holds 330,000 or so clones, over 9.5% seen once, with around 0.01% in the top ten. The TCR originated in a woman under 30 with type 1 diabetes. Material: naive CD4+ T cells from blood. This chain connects TRBV6-6 to TRBJ1-2; unclear D gene. CDR3 in amino acids: CASSARINYGYTF. The CDR3, as DNA: TGTGCCAGCAGTGCGAGGATTAACTATGGCTACACCTTC.